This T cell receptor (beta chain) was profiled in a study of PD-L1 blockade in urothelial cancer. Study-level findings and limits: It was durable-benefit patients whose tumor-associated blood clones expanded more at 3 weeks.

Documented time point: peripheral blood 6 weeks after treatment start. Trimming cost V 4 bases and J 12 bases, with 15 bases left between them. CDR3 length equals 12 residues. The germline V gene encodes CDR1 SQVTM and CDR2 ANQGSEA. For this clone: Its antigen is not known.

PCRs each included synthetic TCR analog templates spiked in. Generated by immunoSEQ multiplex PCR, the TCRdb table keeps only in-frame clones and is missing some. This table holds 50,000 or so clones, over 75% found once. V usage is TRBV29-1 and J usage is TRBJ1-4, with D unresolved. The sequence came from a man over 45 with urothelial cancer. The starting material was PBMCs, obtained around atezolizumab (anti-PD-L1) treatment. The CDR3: CSVGRDAFELFF. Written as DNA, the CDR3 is TGCAGCGTTGGCCGGGATGCGTTTGAACTGTTTTTT. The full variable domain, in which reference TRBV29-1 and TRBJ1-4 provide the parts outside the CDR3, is SAVISQKPSRDICQRGTSLTIQCQVDSQVTMMFWYRQQPGQSLTLIATANQGSEATYESGFVIDKFPISRPNLTFSTLTVSNMSPEDSSIYLCSVGRDAFELFFGSGTQLSVL.